Presented here are 7 T cell receptor beta chains from one specimen sequenced in a study of shared clonotypes between healthy human individuals. CD45RO-negative, CCR7-positively selected cells formed the naive CD8 fraction, excluding terminally differentiated effector memory CD45RA+ cells. Sequencing used immunoSEQ multiplex PCR; TCRdb keeps in-frame clones, though not all of them. The sample holds around 2,000,000 clones, about 95% seen once. Input material: naive CD8+ T cells sorted from blood. The receptors come from a man aged 18-30 years in good health.

This chain connects TRBV27 to TRBJ1-6; D ambiguous. The CDR3 covers 17 residues. The V and J ends lost 5 bases and 0 bases respectively, with 14 bases between them. Germline V gene sequence: CDR1 MNHEY, CDR2 SMNVEV (reference sequence). The DNA for the CDR3 is TGTGCCAGCAGTCCCACGACCTCGTTCTCCTATAATTCACCCCTCCACTTT. This translates into CASSPTTSFSYNSPLHF.

This clone was observed a single time. This chain uses TRBV5-1 with TRBJ2-1, with TRBD2 identical over 7 bases. This CDR3 contains 14 residues. J gave up 4 bases and V 4 bases, and 5 bases lay outside the gene matches. Per germline, CDR1 SGHRS and CDR2 YFSETQ. For the CDR3, the DNA is TGCGCCAGCAGCCTCCTTAGCGGGTACAATGAGCAGTTCTTC. It translates to CASSLLSGYNEQFF.

This rearrangement joins TRBV5-8 to TRBJ2-5; 9 positions match TRBD1. Trimming at V came to 6 bases and at J to 5 bases, leaving 8 bases not matched to a gene. Germline values: CDR1 SGHTS, CDR2 YDEGEE. The CDR3 runs to 14 residues. The CDR3 region is CASTGGQGEETQYF. DNA of the CDR3: TGTGCCAGCACCGGGGGACAGGGTGAGGAGACCCAGTACTTC.

The chain joins TRBV10-2 to TRBJ2-5, with D perhaps TRBD2 (5 bases). Trimming pared 3 bases from V and 4 bases from J, leaving 15 bases between. Germline V gene data show CDR1 as WSHSY and CDR2 as SAAADI. The CDR3 length is 15 residues. The CDR3 nucleotides read TGCGCCAGCAGTGAATTCGGGGAGATGGGAGAGACCCAGTACTTC. It yields the protein CASSEFGEMGETQYF.

The chain employs TRBV6-5 and TRBJ2-7; TRBD1 aligns across 8 bases. This CDR3 is 16 amino acids long. The germline gives CDR1 MNHEY, CDR2 SVGAGI. V gave up 0 bases and J gave up 5 bases; unmatched junction bases: 9. For the CDR3, the DNA is TGTGCCAGCAGTTACTCGTTGTTCGGGACAGGAGACGAGCAGTACTTC. Amino acid sequence: CASSYSLFGTGDEQYF.

The rearrangement joins TRBV28 to TRBJ1-1; D possibly corresponds to TRBD1 (5 bases). The CDR3 has 15 residues. V lost 3 bases and J 3 bases, leaving 14 bases between the germline ends. CDR1 is MDHEN and CDR2 is SYDVKM in the germline V gene. The DNA for the CDR3 is TGTGCCAGCAGTTTCAACTCGGTAGGGGACACTGAAGCTTTCTTT. Amino acids: CASSFNSVGDTEAFF.

Concerning this clone: The same CDR3 can be traced to other DNA sequences in this sample. The chain couples TRBV7-9 to TRBJ2-3; possible D gene TRBD1, 6 bases. The CDR3 covers 14 residues. From germline, CDR1 is SEHNR and CDR2 FQNEAQ (reference sequence). Trimming left V 6 bases short and J 1 base short, with 11 bases between. Written as DNA, the CDR3 is TGTGCCAGCAGTCCAGGGGTAGGCACAGATACGCAGTATTTT. It encodes CASSPGVGTDTQYF.